The entry below describes one TCR beta chain. Its matching antigen is unknown. Vbeta (60) and Jbeta (13) primers were used in the PCR. Sequencing was performed with immunoSEQ multiplex PCR; in TCRdb, only in-frame clones are kept and a portion is missing. The sample consists of fewer than 70,000 clones, roughly 84% of them appearing once. This sample was taken from a study of cytomegalovirus exposure and HLA in healthy donors. There are 16 residues in the CDR3. The V gene's germline CDR1 is MNHEY and CDR2 SVGAGI. The junction had 5 bases not matched to a gene; V was cut back by 0 bases and J by 2 bases. Study-wide findings and caveats: At a 0.05 false discovery rate, a later analysis found some 18,000 TCR beta sequences to be associated with HLA alleles.

The J gene is TRBJ2-5, the V gene TRBV6-5, with 8 positions matching TRBD2. Sequences were obtained from PBMCs. This sequence was found in a human donor in good health. The CDR3 sequence: CASSYSGTSGQETQYF. Written as DNA, the CDR3 is TGTGCCAGCAGTTACTCGGGGACTAGTGGGCAAGAGACCCAGTACTTC.